This T cell receptor (beta chain) was identified in a study of T cell responses to AZD1222 COVID-19 vaccine (dated by TCRdb to the early 2020s). Regarding the study in general: AZD1222 recipients with second doses at about 4 weeks or about 12 weeks were pooled, because spike-specific TCR depth and breadth did not differ between schedules. TCR sequencing covered approximately 230 trial participants: 207 given two doses of AZD1222 and approximately 25 given two doses of MenACWY control vaccine. Enrollment into the trials was organized by age into subgroups of 18-55, 56-69 and 70-plus years, and those subgroups contained roughly 150, 30 and 60 TCR-sequenced participants, respectively. What the study reported, not specific to this receptor: CD4 TCRs associated with the vaccine covered the entire spike protein, and the dominant responses were in regions 160-218 and 743-854. Participants were mostly white British, with more females than males. The authors suggested clonal diversity may have been underestimated. Only five to seven AZD1222 recipients were SARS-CoV-2 seropositive at baseline, limiting conclusions about previously exposed vaccinees. Because no samples from the day 14 peak response were available, repertoires could be characterized only after the peak T cell response. The 56-69-year group was small, and its depth increase did not reach significance, likely because of low power. Nearly half of unique spike-specific TCRs reportedly recognized epitopes outside regions mutated in the B.1.351 and B.1.1.7 variants. Spike-specific TCR breadth and depth rose significantly after two AZD1222 doses compared with day 0 and with MenACWY recipients.

The CDR3 regions of human TCRbeta chains were subjected to immunosequencing. The authors' analysis ran thus. Repertoire TCRs were matched against a reference library of SARS-CoV-2-specific TCRs generated with the MIRA antigen-specificity platform. Breadth meant the fraction of unique TCRs that were SARS-CoV-2-associated, whereas depth meant the fraction of total T cells that were SARS-CoV-2-associated. Using the MIRA data, every spike-specific TCR was mapped to the spike region that the TCR reacted to and assigned to either a CD4 or a CD8 class. Log10-transformed breadth and depth values were compared by one-way ANOVA with Sidak's multiple comparisons tests. Not all clones reach the TCRdb copy of this immuneACCESS table, which keeps in-frame sequences only. Checked studies attribute under half of the gap to unresolved V genes and leave the rest unexplained. Clonal size and the V and J genes are those of that table, whereas D and trimming came from the DNA. Across this sample there are about 180,000 clones, with 70% to 90% seen only once. The ten largest account for approximately 1.6% of the sample.

Taken with the paper, the label for time point translates to: baseline before first vaccination. Vaccinee samples came from UK trials COV001 and COV002, including a single-blind randomized controlled phase 2/3 trial of AZD1222 (ChAdOx1 nCoV-19) in healthy adults. For TCRbeta chain sequencing, PBMC samples were collected from trial participants at day 0 and at day 28 after the second dose. The CDR3 goes from the cysteine to the phenylalanine over 16 residues. This entry keeps only the CDR3 DNA: 48 bases, framed from base 1. CDR1 and CDR2 were assigned from the germline V gene (reference sequence) as LNHDA and SQIVND. Trimmed from V: 4 bases; trimmed from J: 0 bases; junction bases lacking a gene match: 6. In the case of this clone: No antigen is known for it. It has no much larger one-base neighbor in the sample; base qualities were not kept.

The rearranged segments are TRBV19 and TRBJ1-5; 7 bases in the junction line up with TRBD1. Sequences were derived from peripheral blood, sampled on day 0 of AZD1222 vaccination. The source of this sequence is an adult in good health. CDR3 protein: CASSRGTAYSNQPQHF. The DNA sequence reads TGTGCCAGTAGTAGAGGGACAGCTTATAGCAATCAGCCCCAGCATTTT.